This TCR beta chain is from a study of cytomegalovirus exposure and HLA in healthy donors (dated by TCRdb to 2017 to 2019). Regarding the study in general: According to an earlier analysis of a few hundred of the donors, some 180 million T cells yielded roughly 100 million unique TCR beta sequences and roughly 280 Gb of sequence data. Approximately 300 gigabases of sequencing data and around 85 million unique TCR sequences made up an early release that covered approximately 620 HLA-typed donors. Of the roughly 400 genotyped donors, less than 85% were placed in the genetic ancestry cluster associated with self-reported Caucasian donors. The study aimed to test whether cataloging public T cell receptors could reveal signatures of past pathogen exposure. The T cell repertoires of 666 subjects were profiled by immunosequencing and related to cytomegalovirus serostatus. Besides the first cohort of under 700 subjects, a separate validation cohort made up of over a hundred different subjects was used. To predict cytomegalovirus infection status, the study combined high-throughput TCR immunosequencing, statistical association of individual TCRs with disease status, and machine learning. A later analysis re-analyzed previously published TCR beta repertoires from several hundred donors and added high-resolution HLA genotyping to study TCR occurrence patterns. Rather than drawing on any new phenotypic data, the later analysis identified candidate immune exposures from TCR beta sequences and the way those sequences occurred across donors. An earlier analysis of 587 of the donors used high-throughput TCR beta sequencing to judge whether each TCR beta V gene segment behaved as functional or pseudogenic. Donor age, sex, ethnicity and CMV serostatus were compiled alongside the repertoire data. In a later genetic analysis, genome-wide SNP genotypes for about three fifths of the roughly 670 donors were used, and that subset was treated as a discovery cohort. Every discovery cohort repertoire had been produced on one sequencing platform. HLA typing included class I and class II loci at four-digit resolution. Typing coverage differed by locus: A, B, C, DRB1 and DQB1 were typed in about 620-630 donors, DQA1 in 522, DPA1 in 606, and DPB1 in just under 480. Because of strong linkage in the cohort, five DR-DQ haplotypes were treated as single units for association and clustering. Among a few hundred genotyped donors of the cohort, an average of 235,054 unique TCR beta nucleotide sequences were sequenced per donor, roughly 18% of them non-productive.

The V end gives up 7 bases and the J end 0 bases, leaving 11 bases in the junction not matched to a gene. The CDR3 covers 18 residues, taking in both the cysteine and the phenylalanine. The kept DNA is CDR3 alone, 54 bases in frame from the first base. CDR1 ENHRY and CDR2 SYGVKD were looked up in the germline V gene. With respect to this clone: The specificity of this receptor is unknown. Within one base of it there is no much larger clone, and no base qualities were kept.

The cohort consisted of some 670 healthy bone marrow donors. At the time of sampling, all cohort members were nominally healthy, though unrecorded immune exposures were likely present. The donor tested CMV seronegative, placing the donor among the 352 seronegative members of the cohort. Each donor provided a peripheral blood sample, and peripheral blood mononuclear cells were used for TCR beta sequencing. Genomic DNA was extracted from the blood cell samples with the Qiagen DNeasy Blood Extraction Kit. What the work shows at the level of the full study, not this receptor alone: A further reported finding was that TCR beta sequences accurately predicted the HLA-A and HLA-B alleles for most subjects in the first cohort. A later analysis found that most CMV-associated TCR beta chains appeared HLA-restricted, with HLA associations seemingly driven largely by CMV exposure. A later genetic analysis associated a missense DCLRE1C variant with V-gene and J-gene trimming of TCR beta chains, and an independent cohort replicated the association. Because the 87-base-pair reads could not distinguish some IMGT-functional V segments, including TRBV6-2 and TRBV6-3, those segments were excluded. Because counts were too low, seventeen rarely observed V segments, including chromosome 9 orphons, were excluded from the earlier analysis of around 590 of the donors. Cytomegalovirus status was reported to be diagnosed by the classifier with high specificity and sensitivity in both the original and validation cohorts. Strong co-occurrence of HLA alleles, especially DR and DQ, made assigning TCR associations to individual alleles difficult. The authors suggested that the approach could potentially be extended to other disease states and immunological phenotypes. According to a later analysis, parvovirus B19, influenza, CMV and Epstein-Barr virus appeared linked to several top co-occurrence clusters. According to a later analysis, TCR association rates differed among HLA loci, with DRB1 alleles showing the most associated TCRs and HLA-C alleles showing the fewest. Across donors, most TCR sequences were observed very rarely, whereas some public TCRs were present in many individuals. Presence/absence analyses assumed roughly uniform sequencing depth across donors, an assumption that may not hold. Compared with equally common non-associated chains, HLA-associated TCR beta chains in a later analysis were more clonally expanded and had lower generation probabilities. The cohort was sequenced for TCR beta chains only, and without alpha or paired-chain data the features that could be detected were limited. The sequencing pipeline was judged likely to have produced a cluster of highly shared sequence variants as a technical artifact. Linkage disequilibrium might explain the correlated functional status among segregating V segments, but an unknown experimental factor could not be ruled out. A later genetic analysis reported fewer N-insertions in productive TCRs among donors in an Asian-associated ancestry cluster than the roughly 720-donor mean. The study gave a list of 150 to 200 TCR beta chains associated with cytomegalovirus. In a later analysis, some 18,000 TCR beta sequences were associated with specific HLA alleles at a false discovery rate of 0.05. In vitro tests confirmed that three of the cytomegalovirus-associated TCR beta chains recognize cytomegalovirus antigens. In an earlier analysis of more than 500 of the donors, most TCR beta V segments appeared in productive rearrangements about 87% or about 30% of the time, broadly matching IMGT annotations. For the cohort, immune exposure information was limited to CMV serostatus. Because HLA typing was unavailable for some donors at each locus, only the typed subset was used in association tests.

Library preparation employed the immunoSEQ multiplex PCR assay. A mixture of 60 forward primers for TCR Vbeta segments and 13 reverse primers for TCR Jbeta segments was used in the multiplex PCR. The CDR3 region of rearranged TCR beta genes was amplified from genomic DNA by a multiplex PCR assay. The Illumina HiSeq System was used to sequence the amplified TCR beta libraries as 87-base-pair reads. The authors processed their data as follows. In a later analysis, some 80 million unique TCR beta chains were counted across the 500 to 850 repertoires, and roughly 11 million of these chains were shared by at least two donors. Raw reads were error-corrected and collapsed into unique sequences by a nearest-neighbor algorithm in which closely related sequences were merged to remove PCR and sequencing errors. To assign V, D and J gene segments, CDR3 sequences were aligned to IMGT reference sequences. Each retained sequence needed at least a six-nucleotide match to both a V gene segment and a J gene segment. A rearrangement was called productive if the CDR3 had no stop codons and remained in frame with V and J, and every other rearrangement was called non-productive. CDR3 was defined according to IMGT convention as the region running from the second conserved V-encoded cysteine to the conserved J-encoded phenylalanine. In an earlier analysis of roughly 610 of the donors, sequences lacking an unambiguous match to a single V gene segment were excluded. An earlier analysis of 500 to 700 of the donors classified V segments as functional when productive rearrangements were above 56.7% and as segregating when the standard deviation between donors was above 5%. A statistical classification framework was developed to diagnose cytomegalovirus status using the catalog of TCR beta chain sequences. In a later analysis, V and J genes were assigned by comparing TCR nucleotide sequences against IMGT/GENE-DB human TR gene sequences. A later analysis assigned CDR3 sequences and most-parsimonious VDJ recombination scenarios with the TCRdist pipeline. In a later analysis, every TCR beta chain was defined by the combination of its CDR3 amino acid sequence and its V-gene family, and reads without a unique V-gene family were dropped. A later analysis removed roughly 590 highly shared, low-generation-probability nucleotide sequences to deal with suspected cross-contamination and a sequencing artifact. A later analysis calculated a clonal expansion index for each public chain from normalized within-repertoire ranks of inferred template counts. A later analysis computed generation probabilities with a VDJ recombination model fitted to out-of-frame rearrangements, and checked the results against IGoR. In a later analysis, hypergeometric tests were used to score TCR-TCR, TCR-HLA and TCR-CMV co-occurrence, with a repertoire-size bias correction applied to TCR pairs. In a later analysis, false discovery rates were estimated by permuting HLA or CMV assignments 20 times. A later analysis grouped co-occurring TCRs with DBSCAN, adding TCRdist sequence similarity when clustering within HLA-allele-positive subsets. Co-occurrence clustering excluded repertoires with fewer than 30,000 or more than 120,000 public chains, plus five with anomalous nucleotide sharing. What TCRdb holds here is the immuneACCESS table cut down to in-frame rearrangements. Part of the clones is not present; checked against another copy, under half of the missing clones reflect an unresolved V gene, and the others are unexplained. V and J calls and clone size are copied from that table; D and trimming were computed from the DNA. Counted in this sample were 150,000 to 200,000 clones; around 87% of them appeared once. Approximately 1.7% of the sample comes from the top ten.

Specimen: PBMCs. This receptor was taken from a woman aged 18-30 years in good health and CMV-seronegative. This chain joins TRBV10-3 to TRBJ2-3; 12 bases in the middle match TRBD2. The nucleotide sequence reads TGTGCCATCAACGGAGCTAGCGGGAGGGCCTTTAGCACAGATACGCAGTATTTT. Its coded protein is CAINGASGRAFSTDTQYF.